Listed below are T cell receptor beta chains from one sample, sequenced in a study of blood T cell repertoires in COVID-19. Clones were read by immunoSEQ multiplex PCR, and TCRdb kept only the in-frame ones, dropping some. The sample comprises approximately 190,000 clones, more than 70% of which are singletons, and roughly 5.6% rests with the top ten. The sequenced sample consisted of peripheral blood. The receptors stem from a woman aged 40 to 50 who had recovered from COVID-19. Each CDR3 is given with its conserved first and last residue. The D gene is left open where the match is weak. Rows may omit the clone size; those that give it use once, few, many or a size class.

j_gene | d_gene | abundance | v_gene | CDR3nt | CDR3aa
TRBJ1-2 | NA | NA | TRBV5-4 | TGTGCCAGCAGCCCGGGGAGCGGGGAACGATTCTTCTCTGGCTACACCTTC | CASSPGSGERFFSGYTF
TRBJ1-5 | NA | NA | TRBV28 | TGTGCCAGCAGTTTTGGGTCAGGGGGCAATCAGCCCCAGCATTTT | CASSFGSGGNQPQHF
TRBJ1-5 | TRBD1 | NA | TRBV18 | TGTGCCAGCTCACCACCGGGACAGGGTGGTCAGCCCCAGCATTTT | CASSPPGQGGQPQHF
TRBJ1-2 | NA | few | TRBV5-1 | TGCGCCAGCAGCCCAACAGTGCCAGCTAACTATGGCTACACCTTC | CASSPTVPANYGYTF
TRBJ2-7 | TRBD2 | NA | TRBV6-6 | TGTGCCAGCAGGGCCGGGACTAGCGACACCTTTTACGAGCAGTACTTC | CASRAGTSDTFYEQYF
TRBJ2-7 | NA | NA | TRBV28 | TGTGCCAGCAGCGGACTCTACGAGCAGTACTTC | CASSGLYEQYF
TRBJ1-4 | NA | NA | TRBV27 | TGTGCCAGCAGTTTAAACGTCGACAGAAGCAATGAAAAACTGTTTTTT | CASSLNVDRSNEKLFF
TRBJ1-5 | NA | NA | TRBV19 | TGTGCCAGTAGAGCTACAGGGATGCCGGAGGAGCCCCAGCATTTT | CASRATGMPEEPQHF
TRBJ2-7 | TRBD1 | NA | TRBV18 | TGTGCCAGCTCACTCCGGGACAGGGCGGCCGAGCAGTACTTC | CASSLRDRAAEQYF
TRBJ2-3 | TRBD1 | NA | TRBV29-1 | TGCAGCGCCATAACCGGACAGGAGACTAGCACAGATACGCAGTATTTT | CSAITGQETSTDTQYF
TRBJ1-6 | TRBD1 | NA | TRBV5-6 | TGTGCCAGCAGCTTGGGGCAGGGGGCCAATTCACCCCTCCACTTT | CASSLGQGANSPLHF
TRBJ2-2 | TRBD2 | NA | TRBV6-5 | TGTGCCAGCAGGGGGCTAGCGGGAGGTTACGGGGAGCTGTTTTTT | CASRGLAGGYGELFF
TRBJ2-3 | TRBD2 | few | TRBV11-2 | TGTGCCAGCACCGGACTAGCTGCTAGCACAGATACGCAGTATTTT | CASTGLAASTDTQYF
TRBJ2-7 | NA | NA | TRBV28 | TGTGCCAGCCTTGGATCGACAGGCAGTATAAGCGAGCAGTACTTC | CASLGSTGSISEQYF
TRBJ2-5 | NA | NA | TRBV2 | TGTGCCAGCAAACTAAAAGAGACCCAGTACTTC | CASKLKETQYF
TRBJ1-3 | NA | NA | TRBV5-8 | TGTGCCAGCAGCTTTCGGAGGGAAGGAAACACCATATATTTT | CASSFRREGNTIYF
TRBJ2-6 | NA | NA | TRBV25-1 | TGTGCCAGTAGCGCAGAGAGGCCCGAGGCCTCCGGGGCCAACGTCCTGACTTTC | CASSAERPEASGANVLTF
TRBJ1-1 | NA | few | TRBV7-2 | TGTGCCAGCAGCTTACTCGGTTCAGGGAAACTGAACACTGAAGCTTTCTTT | CASSLLGSGKLNTEAFF
TRBJ1-1 | NA | NA | TRBV25-1 | TGTGCCAGCAGCACAGGTTTTACTGAAGCTTTCTTT | CASSTGFTEAFF
TRBJ2-7 | TRBD1 | NA | TRBV15 | TGTGCCACCAGCAGAGAGGGGACAGTTAACTACGAGCAGTACTTC | CATSREGTVNYEQYF
TRBJ2-3 | TRBD2 | NA | TRBV11-2 | TGTGCCAGCAGCTTAGCTATTACTAGCGGGAACACAGATACGCAGTATTTT | CASSLAITSGNTDTQYF
TRBJ1-1 | TRBD1 | NA | TRBV10-3 | TGTGCCATCAGTGACGGGACAGTGAACACTGAAGCTTTCTTT | CAISDGTVNTEAFF
TRBJ2-5 | TRBD2 | NA | TRBV28 | TGTGCCAGCAGTTTTAGATTAGCGGGAGTGAAGACCCAGTACTTC | CASSFRLAGVKTQYF
TRBJ1-1 | NA | NA | TRBV13 | TGTGCCAGCAGCTTAGAAGCGCCGGCGGGAAACACTGAAGCTTTCTTT | CASSLEAPAGNTEAFF
TRBJ1-1 | NA | NA | TRBV30 | TGTGCCTGGAGTGTACACGGGGGGGTAGGAGCTTTCTTT | CAWSVHGGVGAFF
TRBJ1-1 | NA | NA | TRBV6-5 | TGTGCCAGCAGTCCTGACGGGAGGGCCACTGAAGCTTTCTTT | CASSPDGRATEAFF
TRBJ1-4 | NA | NA | TRBV5-8 | TGTGCCAGCAGCTTAAGCAGGGGTCTTGTTGCAACTAATGAAAAACTGTTTTTT | CASSLSRGLVATNEKLFF
TRBJ2-3 | TRBD2 | once | TRBV29-1 | TGCAGCGTCGGGGGGACTAGCTCAACATCCACAGATACGCAGTATTTT | CSVGGTSSTSTDTQYF
TRBJ2-3 | TRBD2 | once | TRBV6-4 | TGTGCCAGCAGTCGAAGTAGCGGGTTTAGCACAGATACGCAGTATTTT | CASSRSSGFSTDTQYF
TRBJ1-5 | TRBD1 | NA | TRBV2 | TGTGCCAGCAGTATGGACAGGGCTGGCAATCAGCCCCAGCATTTT | CASSMDRAGNQPQHF